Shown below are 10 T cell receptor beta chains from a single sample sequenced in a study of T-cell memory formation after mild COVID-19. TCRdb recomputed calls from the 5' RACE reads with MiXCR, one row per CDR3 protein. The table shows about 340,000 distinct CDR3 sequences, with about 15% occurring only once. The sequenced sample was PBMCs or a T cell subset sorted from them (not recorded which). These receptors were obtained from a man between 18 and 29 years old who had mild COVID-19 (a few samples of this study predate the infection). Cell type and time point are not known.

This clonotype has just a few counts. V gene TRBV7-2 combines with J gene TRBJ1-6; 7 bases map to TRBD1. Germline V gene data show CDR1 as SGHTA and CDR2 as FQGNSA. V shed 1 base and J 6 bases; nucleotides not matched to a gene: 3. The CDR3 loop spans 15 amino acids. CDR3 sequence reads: CASSLGGTANSPLHF. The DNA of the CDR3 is TGTGCCAGCAGCTTAGGGGGGACAGCTAATTCACCCCTCCACTTT.

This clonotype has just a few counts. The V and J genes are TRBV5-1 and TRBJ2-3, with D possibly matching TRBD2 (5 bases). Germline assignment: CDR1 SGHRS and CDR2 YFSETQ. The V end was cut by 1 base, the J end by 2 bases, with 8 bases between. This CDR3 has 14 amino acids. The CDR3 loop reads CASSLNDYTDTQYF. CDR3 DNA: TGCGCCAGCAGCTTGAATGACTACACAGATACGCAGTATTTT.

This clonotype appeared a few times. The CDR3 nucleotides read TGTGCCAGCAGCGGCGACAGGCAAAATTCACCCCTCCACTTT. This gives the protein CASSGDRQNSPLHF. The genes are TRBV6-5 and TRBJ1-6; TRBD1 is a possible D gene (6 bases). The CDR3 runs to 14 residues. V was trimmed by 6 bases and J by 7 bases, leaving 13 bases between them. Germline V gives CDR1 MNHEY, CDR2 SVGAGI.

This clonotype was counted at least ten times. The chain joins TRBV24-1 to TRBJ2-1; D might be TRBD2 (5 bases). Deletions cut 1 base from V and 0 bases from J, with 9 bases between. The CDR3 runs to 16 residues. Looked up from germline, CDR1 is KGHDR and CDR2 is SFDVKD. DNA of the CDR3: TGTGCCACCAGTGATTTCCCGGGGAGCTCCTACAATGAGCAGTTCTTC. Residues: CATSDFPGSSYNEQFF.

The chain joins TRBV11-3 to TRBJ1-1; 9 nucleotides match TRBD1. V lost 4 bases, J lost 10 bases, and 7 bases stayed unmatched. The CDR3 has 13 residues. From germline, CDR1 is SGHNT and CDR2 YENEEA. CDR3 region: CASSSGQGVVAFF. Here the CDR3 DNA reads TGTGCCAGCAGCTCGGGACAGGGAGTTGTAGCTTTCTTT.

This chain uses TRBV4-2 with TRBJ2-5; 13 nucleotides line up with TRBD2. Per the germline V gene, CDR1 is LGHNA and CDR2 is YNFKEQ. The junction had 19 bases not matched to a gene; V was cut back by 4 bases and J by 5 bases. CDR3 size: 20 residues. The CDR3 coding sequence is TGTGCCAGCAGCCCCAAGACCATTGGACTAGCGGGGGTCGGATGGGAGACCCAGTACTTC. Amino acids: CASSPKTIGLAGVGWETQYF.

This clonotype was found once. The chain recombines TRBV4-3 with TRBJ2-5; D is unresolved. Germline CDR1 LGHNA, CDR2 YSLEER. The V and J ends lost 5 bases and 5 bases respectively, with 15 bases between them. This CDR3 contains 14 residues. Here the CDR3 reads CASSSRGVGETQYF. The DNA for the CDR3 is TGCGCCAGCAGCTCCCGTGGGGTGGGGGAGACCCAGTACTTC.

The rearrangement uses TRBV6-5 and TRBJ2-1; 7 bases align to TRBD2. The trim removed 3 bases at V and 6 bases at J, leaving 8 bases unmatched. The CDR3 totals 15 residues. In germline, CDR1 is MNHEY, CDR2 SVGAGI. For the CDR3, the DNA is TGTGCCAGCAGTTATCTTTTGCGGGGGACCAATGAGCAGTTCTTC. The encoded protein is CASSYLLRGTNEQFF.

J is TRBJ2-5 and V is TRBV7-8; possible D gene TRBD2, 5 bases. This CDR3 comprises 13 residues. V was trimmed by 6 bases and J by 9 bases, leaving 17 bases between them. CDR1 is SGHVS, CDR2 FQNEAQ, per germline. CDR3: CASSGRNGRAQYF. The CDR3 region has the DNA TGTGCCAGCAGTGGGCGGAACGGGCGGGCCCAGTACTTC.

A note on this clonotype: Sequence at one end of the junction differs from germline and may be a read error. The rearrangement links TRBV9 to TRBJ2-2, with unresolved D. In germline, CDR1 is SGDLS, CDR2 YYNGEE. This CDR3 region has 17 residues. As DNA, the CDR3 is TGTGCCAGCAGCTCGAGTCGGACGAGAGGTAACACTGGGGAGCTGTTTTTT. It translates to CASSSSRTRGNTGELFF.